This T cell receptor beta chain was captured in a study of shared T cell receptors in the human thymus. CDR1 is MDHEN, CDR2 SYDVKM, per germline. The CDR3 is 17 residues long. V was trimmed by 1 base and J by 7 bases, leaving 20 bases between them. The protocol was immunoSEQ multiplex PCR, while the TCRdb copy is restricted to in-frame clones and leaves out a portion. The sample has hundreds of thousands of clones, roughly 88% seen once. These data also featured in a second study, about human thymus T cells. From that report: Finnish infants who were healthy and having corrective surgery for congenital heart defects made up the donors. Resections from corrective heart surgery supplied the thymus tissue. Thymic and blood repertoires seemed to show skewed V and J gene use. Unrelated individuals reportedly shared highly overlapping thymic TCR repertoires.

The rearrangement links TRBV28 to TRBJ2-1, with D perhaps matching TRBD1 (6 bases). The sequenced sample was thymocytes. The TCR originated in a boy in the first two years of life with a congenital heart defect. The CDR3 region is CASSLFSGQPTRNEQFF. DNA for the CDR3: TGTGCCAGCAGTTTATTTTCCGGACAGCCCACTCGGAATGAGCAGTTCTTC.